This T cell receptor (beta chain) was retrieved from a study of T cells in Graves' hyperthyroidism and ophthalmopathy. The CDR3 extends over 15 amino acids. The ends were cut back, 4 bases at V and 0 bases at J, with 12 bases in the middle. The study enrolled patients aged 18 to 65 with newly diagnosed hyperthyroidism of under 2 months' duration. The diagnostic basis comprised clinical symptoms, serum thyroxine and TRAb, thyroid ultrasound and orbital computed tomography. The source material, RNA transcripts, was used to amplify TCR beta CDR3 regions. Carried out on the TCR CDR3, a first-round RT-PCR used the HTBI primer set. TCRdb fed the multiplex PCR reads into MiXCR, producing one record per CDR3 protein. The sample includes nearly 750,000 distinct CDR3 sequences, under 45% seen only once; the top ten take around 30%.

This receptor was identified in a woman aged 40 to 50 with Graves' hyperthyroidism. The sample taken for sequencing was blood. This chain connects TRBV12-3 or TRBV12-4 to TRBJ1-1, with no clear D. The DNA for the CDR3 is TGTGCCAGCAGTTACTTAAGGCAGTTGAACACTGAAGCTTTCTTT. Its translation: CASSYLRQLNTEAFF.